Listed below are T cell receptor beta chains from one sample, sequenced in a study of T cell responses to AZD1222 COVID-19 vaccine. Here immunoSEQ multiplex PCR was the method, and the copy in TCRdb shows in-frame clones only, minus some. The top ten hold about 1.3% of the sample, which has over 130,000 clones, 94% seen once. Here the sequenced sample was peripheral blood, taken on day 0 of AZD1222 vaccination. All receptors come from an adult in good health. The CDR3 runs from the conserved cysteine through the conserved F or W. For some rows the clone size is stated as once, few or many, or as a class when expanded; others skip it.

TRBJ1-2,TRBV5-1,-,CASSLTGMNYGYTF
TRBJ1-2,TRBV18,-,CASSSRRDRVGDTF
TRBJ1-2,TRBV3-1/TRBV3-2,-,CASSQAMLGGGYTF
TRBJ2-1,TRBV10-3,-,CAISGGLAGGRRSSYNEQFF
TRBJ1-2,TRBV18,-,CASSPRTGSGYTF
TRBJ1-1,TRBV11-2,few,CASSLENRAEAFF
TRBJ2-4,TRBV2,-,CASSEREGGKDIQYF
TRBJ1-1,TRBV5-1,-,CASSLVGDQNTEAFF
TRBJ1-1,TRBV6-1,-,CASSDSGNTEAFF
TRBJ2-3,TRBV29-1,-,CSVDMVSGSADTQYF
TRBJ2-2,TRBV2,-,CASSWSNTGELFF
TRBJ2-3,TRBV7-3,-,CASSLRGIRDLSHDTQYF
TRBJ1-2,TRBV4-1,-,CASSQDGGSFYGYTF
TRBJ2-2,TRBV18,-,CASSPPGGFNANTGELFF
TRBJ1-6,TRBV6-5,-,CASSTQGRPLHF
TRBJ2-3,TRBV27,-,CASSLPGHLMDTQYF
TRBJ2-2,TRBV5-1,-,CASCRGGTGGELFF
TRBJ1-5,TRBV21-1,-,CASSKVRTRSNQPQHF
TRBJ2-5,TRBV30,-,CAWKLGGGPRGETQYF
TRBJ2-2,TRBV5-6,-,CASSYGLSTGELFF
TRBJ2-5,TRBV9,once,CASSVGGGMETQYF
TRBJ2-2,TRBV3-1/TRBV3-2,-,CASSLRLAGGPGELFF
TRBJ2-1,TRBV7-8,-,CASSSPGQRQFF
TRBJ1-1,TRBV19,-,CATNDRMNTEAFF
TRBJ2-2,TRBV6-2/TRBV6-3,-,CASSYGLEVTGELFF
TRBJ1-3,TRBV6-4,once,CASSGGLQPAGGSSGNTIYF
TRBJ2-3,TRBV5-4,-,CASRGGASDTQYF
TRBJ1-2,TRBV5-6,-,CASSLRQNYGYGYTF
TRBJ1-6,TRBV27,-,CASSFGVTPYNSPLHF
TRBJ2-3,TRBV5-5,-,CASSFFGGADTQYF
TRBJ1-5,TRBV7-2,-,CASSLAAGAVTF
TRBJ1-5,TRBV10-2,-,CASSDSGSGQPQHF
TRBJ1-1,TRBV2,-,CASSELTGQWTEAFF
TRBJ2-3,TRBV6-1,-,CASSELATSGTDTQYF
TRBJ1-2,TRBV18,-,CASSLAGQGNYGYTF
TRBJ1-1,TRBV6-2/TRBV6-3,-,CASSYAENTEAFF
TRBJ1-4,TRBV7-8,-,CASSLDRVREKLFF
TRBJ1-3,TRBV15,once,CATSRDFTVGISGNTIYF
TRBJ1-5,TRBV2,once,CASSKGQSHQPQHF
TRBJ1-5,TRBV6-5,-,CASGQGNSNQPQHF
TRBJ1-2,TRBV19,-,CASSIRRGFGGYTF
TRBJ1-2,TRBV4-1,-,CASSLVKGQGGYTF
TRBJ2-1,TRBV7-9,once,CASSLVGTGGNEQFF
TRBJ1-1,TRBV6-5,-,CASRLLQLNTEAFF
TRBJ1-2,TRBV29-1,once,CSVLTENYGYTF
TRBJ2-1,TRBV6-2/TRBV6-3,-,CASSRPRTGENNEQFF
TRBJ2-3,TRBV27,-,CASSFLGLAGGSDTQYF
TRBJ2-1,TRBV19,-,CASSINRTPDNEQFF
TRBJ1-5,TRBV5-6,-,CASSLSLGSNNQPQHF
TRBJ1-1,TRBV29-1,-,CSVDGFGAGKHGAFF
TRBJ1-4,TRBV11-3,-,CASSQRHHSTNEKLFF
TRBJ1-2,TRBV6-1,-,CASSEAGGVDGYTF